A selection of T cell receptor beta chains follows, all from one sample in a study of cytomegalovirus exposure and HLA in healthy donors. Only in-frame clones appear in the TCRdb table, and some are missing; sequencing was by immunoSEQ multiplex PCR. With roughly 120,000 clones in the sample, the ten largest clones hold 2.2%. Sequencing was done on a sample of PBMCs. These receptors were taken from a man between 35 and 55 years old in good health and CMV-seronegative. Both conserved end residues are part of each CDR3. A D gene is named only where the DNA matches it firmly.

CDR3aa	CDR3nt	d_gene	v_gene	j_gene
CASSPGTGGRSEQYF	TGTGCCAGCAGCCCCGGGACAGGGGGCAGGAGCGAGCAGTACTTC	TRBD1	TRBV11-3	TRBJ2-7
CASSLTGYGNTIYF	TGCGCCAGCAGCTTAACAGGGTATGGAAACACCATATATTTT	.	TRBV5-1	TRBJ1-3
CASSRTGRNNEKLFF	TGTGCCAGCAGCCGGACAGGACGGAATAATGAAAAACTGTTTTTT	TRBD1	TRBV27	TRBJ1-4
CASAPGTGIYEQYF	TGTGCCAGCGCGCCCGGGACAGGGATCTACGAGCAGTACTTC	TRBD1	TRBV6-1	TRBJ2-7
CASSQGGSGNTIYF	TGTGCCAGCAGTCAAGGGGGCTCTGGAAACACCATATATTTT	.	TRBV6-5	TRBJ1-3
CASSLLERTGRYTF	TGTGCCAGTAGCCTTCTGGAGAGGACAGGGCGCTACACCTTC	TRBD1	TRBV19	TRBJ1-2
CASSQGLAGVVLNEQFF	TGCGCCAGCAGCCAAGGCCTAGCGGGAGTAGTCCTTAATGAGCAGTTCTTC	TRBD2	TRBV4-1	TRBJ2-1
CASSLDTRGSVEQYF	TGTGCCAGCAGCTTAGACACCAGGGGATCCGTCGAGCAGTACTTC	.	TRBV11-1	TRBJ2-7
CASSSEHRGQYNEQFF	TGTGCCAGCAGTTCGGAGCACAGGGGACAGTACAATGAGCAGTTCTTC	TRBD1	TRBV6-6	TRBJ2-1
CASSPGSSGANVLTF	TGTGCCAGCAGTCCAGGGTCCTCTGGGGCCAACGTCCTGACTTTC	.	TRBV7-2	TRBJ2-6
CASSGLAGNLQETQYF	TGCGCCAGCAGCGGTTTGGCGGGCAACCTCCAAGAGACCCAGTACTTC	.	TRBV5-1	TRBJ2-5
CASSLALGGAGSGYTF	TGCGCCAGCAGCTTGGCCCTGGGGGGGGCCGGATCTGGCTACACCTTC	.	TRBV5-1	TRBJ1-2
CAWSAGTVYSTDTQYF	TGTGCCTGGAGTGCCGGGACAGTCTATAGCACAGATACGCAGTATTTT	TRBD1	TRBV30	TRBJ2-3
CASSSARSTNTGELFF	TGTGCCAGCAGCTCCGCCCGGTCGACGAACACCGGGGAGCTGTTTTTT	.	TRBV7-9	TRBJ2-2
CASSARATSGTDTQYF	TGTGCCAGCAGCGCCCGAGCGACTAGCGGCACAGATACGCAGTATTTT	TRBD2	TRBV9	TRBJ2-3
CASSLGTGSNGELFF	TGTGCCAGCAGCTTAGGGACAGGGTCTAACGGGGAGCTGTTTTTT	TRBD1	TRBV11-3	TRBJ2-2
CAISPGPSKGDTGELFF	TGTGCCATCAGTCCCGGGCCCTCAAAGGGAGACACCGGGGAGCTGTTTTTT	.	TRBV10-3	TRBJ2-2
CASRDRMNTEAFF	TGTGCCAGTCGGGACAGGATGAACACTGAAGCTTTCTTT	TRBD1	TRBV6-6	TRBJ1-1
CSARGQYEAFF	TGCAGTGCTAGAGGCCAGTATGAAGCTTTCTTT	.	TRBV20-1	TRBJ1-1
CASSPRLAGEMDEQFF	TGTGCCAGCTCACCCCGATTGGCAGGGGAGATGGATGAGCAGTTCTTC	.	TRBV18	TRBJ2-1
CASSRQGENYGYTF	TGTGCCAGCAGCAGACAGGGTGAGAACTATGGCTACACCTTC	TRBD1	TRBV6-1	TRBJ1-2
CASRGWGVVVGYTF	TGTGCCAGCAGGGGCTGGGGGGTTGTGGTCGGATACACCTTC	.	TRBV6-5	TRBJ1-2
CASSSPTSGSYNEQFF	TGTGCCAGCAGTTCACCCACTAGCGGGAGTTACAATGAGCAGTTCTTC	TRBD2	TRBV6-6	TRBJ2-1
CASSPRTGHQVEQYF	TGTGCCAGCAGTCCCCGGACGGGACACCAGGTCGAGCAGTACTTC	.	TRBV6-6	TRBJ2-7
CASSPIGTGIQETQYF	TGTGCCAGCAGCCCCATCGGGACAGGGATCCAAGAGACCCAGTACTTC	TRBD1	TRBV11-2	TRBJ2-5
CASSPSSYNEQFF	TGCGCCAGCAGCCCCAGCTCCTACAATGAGCAGTTCTTC	.	TRBV4-1	TRBJ2-1
CASRAGLAGGSYEQYF	TGTGCCAGCAGGGCCGGACTAGCGGGAGGGTCCTACGAGCAGTACTTC	TRBD2	TRBV5-4	TRBJ2-7
CASSYSHTTEAFF	TGTGCCAGCAGTTACTCCCATACAACCGAAGCTTTCTTT	.	TRBV6-5	TRBJ1-1
CASSLLGQGYSETQYF	TGTGCCAGCAGTTTGTTGGGACAGGGGTATTCAGAGACCCAGTACTTC	TRBD1	TRBV28	TRBJ2-5
CASSLSRDKGGDYGYTF	TGTGCCAGCAGCTTGTCGCGGGACAAAGGGGGGGACTATGGCTACACCTTC	.	TRBV7-6	TRBJ1-2
CASSRRAGGLEEKLFF	TGTGCCAGCAGCAGGAGGGCAGGGGGTTTAGAAGAAAAACTGTTTTTT	TRBD1	TRBV5-4	TRBJ1-4
CASSPDPSFNYGYTF	TGTGCCAGCAGCCCAGATCCCAGTTTCAACTATGGCTACACCTTC	.	TRBV9	TRBJ1-2
CASSSAGAPTGELFF	TGTGCCAGCAGCTCCGCAGGGGCCCCCACCGGGGAGCTGTTTTTT	.	TRBV11-3	TRBJ2-2
CASSPPGGSYNEQFF	TGTGCCAGCTCACCACCGGGAGGGAGCTACAATGAGCAGTTCTTC	TRBD2	TRBV18	TRBJ2-1
CASSHRTEETQYF	TGTGCCAGCAGCCATCGGACAGAAGAGACCCAGTACTTC	.	TRBV7-9	TRBJ2-5
CAWKQGVYVDGYTF	TGTGCCTGGAAACAGGGGGTATACGTCGATGGCTACACCTTC	TRBD1	TRBV30	TRBJ1-2
CASIERLKDTGELFF	TGTGCCAGCATCGAGCGGTTAAAGGACACCGGGGAGCTGTTTTTT	.	TRBV13	TRBJ2-2
CASSPPGGSEQYF	TGTGCCAGCAGCCCGCCTGGGGGGTCCGAGCAGTACTTC	.	TRBV13	TRBJ2-7
CASSSSGGAGYGYTF	TGTGCCAGCAGCTCATCAGGGGGCGCGGGGTATGGCTACACCTTC	TRBD1	TRBV7-2	TRBJ1-2
CASSAGMAGSLRANQPQHF	TGTGCCAGCTCAGCGGGGATGGCAGGATCCCTTCGCGCCAATCAGCCCCAGCATTTT	.	TRBV27	TRBJ1-5
CASSQDREASPTYEQYF	TGCGCCAGCAGCCAAGATAGGGAGGCATCCCCCACCTACGAGCAGTACTTC	.	TRBV4-1	TRBJ2-7
CASSQGRASSYNEQFF	TGTGCCAGCAGCCAAGGGCGGGCAAGCTCCTACAATGAGCAGTTCTTC	.	TRBV4-2	TRBJ2-1
CASSSPDRGSEAFF	TGTGCCAGCAGTTCACCGGACAGGGGGTCTGAAGCTTTCTTT	TRBD1	TRBV7-9	TRBJ1-1
CASRPGQVYYGYTF	TGTGCCAGCAGACCGGGACAGGTGTACTATGGCTACACCTTC	TRBD1	TRBV6-5	TRBJ1-2
CASSLVEGQNIQYF	TGTGCCAGCAGCTTAGTTGAGGGCCAAAACATTCAGTACTTC	.	TRBV11-2	TRBJ2-4
CASSRVAGVDWANVLTF	TGTGCCAGTTCCAGAGTGGCGGGAGTCGACTGGGCCAACGTCCTGACTTTC	TRBD2	TRBV19	TRBJ2-6
CASSDRTGSMDTQYF	TGTGCCAGCAGCGATAGGACAGGTAGCATGGATACGCAGTATTTT	TRBD1	TRBV11-3	TRBJ2-3
CASTSYPPGRGGYTF	TGTGCCAGCACCAGTTACCCCCCTGGGAGGGGTGGCTACACCTTC	.	TRBV6-5	TRBJ1-2
CASKPGQGSETQYF	TGTGCCAGCAAACCGGGACAGGGCTCAGAGACCCAGTACTTC	TRBD1	TRBV5-4	TRBJ2-5
CASSYQKFSGANVLTF	TGTGCCAGCAGTTACCAAAAATTCTCTGGGGCCAACGTCCTGACTTTC	.	TRBV6-5	TRBJ2-6
CASSQSVSGYGYTF	TGTGCCAGCAGCCAAAGTGTCAGCGGATATGGCTACACCTTC	.	TRBV5-6	TRBJ1-2
CASSLGRGTEAFF	TGTGCCAGCAGCTTAGGTCGGGGCACTGAAGCTTTCTTT	.	TRBV11-2	TRBJ1-1
CASSKSGRDTQYF	TGTGCCAGCAGCAAGAGCGGGAGGGATACGCAGTATTTT	TRBD2	TRBV13	TRBJ2-3
CASSSRTGGRRLYAEAFF	TGTGCCAGCAGTTCCCGGACAGGGGGGCGACGGCTTTACGCTGAAGCTTTCTTT	TRBD1	TRBV27	TRBJ1-1
CASSVGGREGETQYF	TGTGCCAGCAGCGTAGGCGGACGTGAGGGAGAGACCCAGTACTTC	.	TRBV9	TRBJ2-5
CASSPLQGEGEAFF	TGTGCCAGCTCTCCCCTCCAAGGGGAGGGTGAAGCTTTCTTT	.	TRBV18	TRBJ1-1
CASSVSGSSYNEQFF	TGTGCCAGCAGCGTTAGCGGAAGCTCCTACAATGAGCAGTTCTTC	.	TRBV7-9	TRBJ2-1
CASSGGQGATYEQYF	TGTGCCAGCAGCGGGGGACAGGGCGCGACCTACGAGCAGTACTTC	TRBD1	TRBV9	TRBJ2-7
CASGGSVKEKLFF	TGTGCCAGCGGGGGGTCGGTGAAGGAAAAACTGTTTTTT	.	TRBV28	TRBJ1-4
CASSSHGGRDSEQYF	TGTGCCAGCAGCTCACACGGGGGGCGAGATAGCGAGCAGTACTTC	.	TRBV7-2	TRBJ2-7